What follows are 27 T cell receptor beta chains derived from one specimen sequenced in a study of shared clonotypes between healthy human individuals. The method was immunoSEQ multiplex PCR; TCRdb's version includes in-frame clones alone and lacks a portion of them. The sample yields around 940,000 clones, more than 75% seen once. The source material was memory CD4+ T cells sorted from blood. The subset is: CD45RA-negative fraction. The receptors shown here come from a man aged 18 to 30 in good health.

This chain links TRBV28 with TRBJ2-7; D perhaps matches TRBD1 (7 bases). The CDR3 has 14 amino acids. V lost 5 bases and J lost 7, with 18 bases in between. Germline loops: CDR1 MDHEN, CDR2 SYDVKM. The CDR3 is CASSLSSRGREQYF. In DNA form, the CDR3 reads TGTGCCAGCAGTCTCTCATCCAGGGGGAGGGAGCAGTACTTC. The entire variable domain, with the rest obtained from reference TRBV28 and TRBJ2-7, is as follows: DVKVTQSSRYLVKRTGEKVFLECVQDMDHENMFWYRQDPGLGLRLIYFSYDVKMKEKGDIPEGYSVSREKKERFSLILESASTNQTSMYLCASSLSSRGREQYFGPGTRLTVT.

Only one count was recorded for this clone. The gene calls are TRBV6-5 and TRBJ2-5; unclear D gene. This CDR3 spans 13 amino acids. CDR1 and CDR2 (germline): MNHEY, SVGAGI. V was pared by 5 bases and J by 2 bases, with 9 bases between. CDR3 nucleotides: TGTGCCAGCAGTGAAACCGGTCAAGAGACCCAGTACTTC. Its protein is CASSETGQETQYF.

This clone was recorded at least ten times. V and J are TRBV6-5 and TRBJ1-1; a possible D gene is TRBD1 (6 bases). The CDR3 sequence is 13 residues long. Germline loops: CDR1 MNHEY, CDR2 SVGAGI. With 2 bases removed from V and 9 bases from J, the gap between germline ends came to 13 bases. For the CDR3, the DNA is TGTGCCAGCAGTTACCAGAGTGGGGGGCAAGCTTTCTTT. Residues: CASSYQSGGQAFF.

A few counts support this clone. The chain recombines TRBV5-6 with TRBJ2-7, with D perhaps TRBD1 (6 bases). In germline, CDR1 is SGHDT, CDR2 YYEEEE. The CDR3 covers 16 residues. Between the trimmed V and J ends, which lost 4 bases and 2 bases, there was a span of 19 bases. CDR3 in DNA: TGTGCCAGCAGCGAAAGAAAACAGGGACGGGCCTACGAGCAGTACTTC. This codes for CASSERKQGRAYEQYF. Complete variable domain (other parts from reference TRBV5-6 and TRBJ2-7): DAGVTQSPTHLIKTRGQQVTLRCSPKSGHDTVSWYQQALGQGPQFIFQYYEEEERQRGNFPDRFSGHQFPNYSSELNVNALLLGDSALYLCASSERKQGRAYEQYFGPGTRLTVT.

This chain connects TRBV28 to TRBJ2-7, with D uncertain. The CDR3 is made up of 13 amino acids. The ends were cut back, 3 bases at V and 3 bases at J, with 9 bases in the middle. Germline values: CDR1 MDHEN, CDR2 SYDVKM. The CDR3 bases are TGTGCCAGCAGTTTCGGACCGATCTACGAGCAGTACTTC. Translated: CASSFGPIYEQYF.

J is TRBJ1-3 and V is TRBV5-1; unclear D gene. V was cut by 4 bases and J by 7 bases, with 15 bases left in between. The CDR3 covers 14 residues. Germline-derived CDR1 and CDR2 are SGHRS and YFSETQ. CDR3: CASSLDFGTNTIYF. As DNA, the CDR3 is TGCGCCAGCAGCCTGGACTTTGGAACGAACACCATATATTTT.

The chain uses TRBV28 and TRBJ2-7; 8 bases match TRBD1. Germline V gene lookup returns CDR1 MDHEN and CDR2 SYDVKM. Germline trimming cut 6 bases from V and 2 bases from J; bases unmatched to any gene: 6. This CDR3 contains 14 residues. DNA of the CDR3: TGTGCCAGCAGAGGTGAACAGGGGGCCTACGAGCAGTACTTC. Amino acids: CASRGEQGAYEQYF.

CDR3 in amino acids: CASSSGQGTQETQYF. DNA of the CDR3: TGCGCCAGCAGCTCGGGACAGGGGACCCAAGAGACCCAGTACTTC. V gene TRBV5-1 combines with J gene TRBJ2-5; 10 bases map to TRBD1. Trimming cost V 3 bases and J 1 base; bases outside gene matches: 3. There are 15 residues in the CDR3. Germline values: CDR1 SGHRS, CDR2 YFSETQ.

The chain uses TRBV11-2 and TRBJ2-7, with no clear D. Trimming took 5 bases from V and 2 from J, leaving 13 bases between them. The length of the CDR3 is 14 residues. Germline V lookup: CDR1 SGHAT, CDR2 FQNNGV. DNA for the CDR3: TGTGCCAGCAGCCAAACAGACGGAGCCTACGAGCAGTACTTC. This encodes CASSQTDGAYEQYF.

In this sample, this clone turned up a few times. The genes are TRBV12-5 and TRBJ2-7; TRBD1 might be the D (7 bases). This CDR3 has 13 residues. The V gene lost 8 bases and the J gene lost 2 bases, with 13 bases spanning the gap. CDR1 is LGHNT, CDR2 FRNRAP, per germline. The CDR3 DNA reads as TGTGCTAGTCAGGGGGGAGGACCCTACGAGCAGTACTTC. Encoded protein: CASQGGGPYEQYF. Using reference TRBV12-5 and TRBJ2-7 for the parts outside the CDR3, the full variable domain is DARVTQTPRHKVTEMGQEVTMRCQPILGHNTVFWYRQTMMQGLELLAYFRNRAPLDDSGMPKDRFSAEMPDATLATLKIQPSEPRDSAVYFCASQGGGPYEQYFGPGTRLTVT.

The gene calls are TRBV6-6 and TRBJ1-5; tentative D call: TRBD1 (5 bases). The CDR3 extends over 16 amino acids. Between the trimmed V and J ends, which lost 7 bases and 11 bases, there was a span of 27 bases. Per the germline V gene, CDR1 is MNHNY and CDR2 is SVGAGI (reference sequence). The CDR3 loop is CASTQGNQGGFRTQHF. DNA of the CDR3: TGTGCCAGCACCCAAGGTAACCAGGGAGGGTTTAGGACCCAGCATTTT.

This clone was seen a few times. The chain employs TRBV7-9 and TRBJ2-1, with 13 bases matching TRBD2. Unmatched junction bases numbered 4, after V lost 0 bases and J lost 2 bases. This CDR3 region has 18 residues. The V gene's germline CDR1 is SEHNR and CDR2 FQNEAQ (reference sequence). CDR3 coding DNA: TGTGCCAGCAGCTTAGCACTAGCGGGAGGGCCGGCCTACAATGAGCAGTTCTTC. Translated: CASSLALAGGPAYNEQFF.

This clone was observed a few times. The chain employs TRBV19 and TRBJ1-1; 9 bases fit TRBD1. The CDR3 has 17 amino acids. V was pared by 5 bases and J by 0 bases, with 10 bases of the junction left unmatched. The germline V gene encodes CDR1 LNHDA and CDR2 SQIVND (reference sequence). The DNA for the CDR3 is TGTGCCAGTAGTCTCGAGACAGGGGGGCCCATGAACACTGAAGCTTTCTTT. Translated: CASSLETGGPMNTEAFF. The whole variable domain, filled in from reference TRBV19 and TRBJ1-1, reads DGGITQSPKYLFRKEGQNVTLSCEQNLNHDAMYWYRQDPGQGLRLIYYSQIVNDFQKGDIAEGYSVSREKKESFPLTVTSAQKNPTAFYLCASSLETGGPMNTEAFFGQGTRLTVV.

Concerning this clone itself: Other nucleotide sequences in the sample specify the same CDR3. The chain joins TRBV10-1 to TRBJ2-5; D ambiguous. The germline V and J ends were trimmed by 0 bases and 4 bases, with 3 bases remaining between them. The CDR3 sequence is 12 residues long. Germline CDR1 reads WNHNN; CDR2 reads SYGVQD (reference sequence). CDR3 loop: CASSESGETQYF. CDR3 nucleotide sequence: TGCGCCAGCAGTGAGTCAGGAGAGACCCAGTACTTC.

In DNA, the CDR3 is TGTGCCATCAGCTCACTAGACCGGGACAGGGGTTTAGGCGGCTACACCTTC. This translates into CAISSLDRDRGLGGYTF. The V gene is TRBV10-3, the J gene TRBJ1-2; the match to TRBD1 covers 10 bases. The CDR3 has 17 residues. CDR1 and CDR2 from the germline V gene are ENHRY and SYGVKD. Trimming cost V 6 bases and J 8 bases; bases outside gene matches: 18.

This sequence joins TRBV5-6 and TRBJ2-1; tentatively, D is TRBD1 or TRBD2 (5 bases each). V dropped 3 bases and J dropped 0 bases, with 10 bases sitting between them. The V gene's germline CDR1 is SGHDT and CDR2 YYEEEE. The CDR3 runs 15 residues. The CDR3, as DNA: TGTGCCAGCAGCTGGGGACGCGTCTCCTACAATGAGCAGTTCTTC. It encodes CASSWGRVSYNEQFF.

The V and J genes are TRBV4-1 and TRBJ1-2; the match to TRBD1 covers 12 bases. Germline V gene lookup returns CDR1 MGHRA and CDR2 YSYEKL. The CDR3 sequence is 16 residues long. J was trimmed by 7 bases and V by 0 bases; bases with no gene match: 6. The CDR3 is CASSQDPGTGGGGYTF. The CDR3 nucleotides read TGCGCCAGCAGCCAAGATCCAGGGACAGGGGGCGGTGGCTACACCTTC.

The genes are TRBV30 and TRBJ1-2; tentative D call: TRBD1 (5 bases). V lost 2 bases and J 14 bases, leaving 18 bases between the germline ends. This CDR3 is 12 amino acids long. Germline V gene data show CDR1 as GTSNPN and CDR2 as SVGIG (reference sequence). The CDR3 nucleotides read TGTGCCTGGAGTCCGGGGTTCCAGGGAATTACCTTC. It codes for CAWSPGFQGITF.

V gene TRBV2 combines with J gene TRBJ2-3; 12 bases agree with TRBD2. The CDR3 spans 16 residues. CDR1 and CDR2 from the germline V gene are SNHLY and FYNNEI. J was trimmed by 5 bases and V by 7 bases; bases with no gene match: 10. CDR3 loop: CASTFYGGLAGDTQYF. The CDR3 DNA is TGTGCCAGCACCTTCTACGGGGGACTAGCGGGAGATACGCAGTATTTT.

The V call is TRBV5-1, the J call TRBJ2-3, with TRBD2 matching 16 bases. After removal of 4 bases from V and 1 base from J, the junction contained 6 bases not matched to a gene. This CDR3 is built from 18 residues. Germline values: CDR1 SGHRS, CDR2 YFSETQ. CDR3 residues: CASSTGTSGRAGTDTQYF. The DNA for the CDR3 is TGCGCCAGCAGCACGGGGACTAGCGGGAGGGCCGGCACAGATACGCAGTATTTT.

This clone has ten or more counts. The gene calls are TRBV6-1 and TRBJ1-5; a possible D gene is TRBD1 (6 bases). Germline V lookup: CDR1 MNHNS, CDR2 SASEGT. Trimming stripped 6 bases from V and 1 base from J, with 13 bases between. This CDR3 has 15 amino acids. The CDR3 region has the DNA TGTGCCAGCAGCTCAACAGGGATGAGCAATCAGCCCCAGCATTTT. Encoded protein: CASSSTGMSNQPQHF.

The chain is built from TRBV30 and TRBJ2-1; 7 bases are a match to TRBD2. Germline V gene sequence: CDR1 GTSNPN, CDR2 SVGIG (reference sequence). This CDR3 comprises 16 residues. The ends lost 0 bases at V and 5 bases at J; junction bases unmatched: 10. The CDR3 DNA sequence: TGTGCCTGGAGTGTGCCGGGACTATCCAAAGACAATGAGCAGTTCTTC. Translation: CAWSVPGLSKDNEQFF.

This clone came up a few times. This chain connects TRBV5-6 to TRBJ1-4; 7 bases line up with TRBD1. Germline CDR1 SGHDT, CDR2 YYEEEE. Trimming at V came to 1 base and at J to 4 bases, leaving 1 base not matched to a gene. This CDR3 is 14 amino acids long. DNA for the CDR3: TGTGCCAGCAGCTTGAGGGACAGTAATGAAAAACTGTTTTTT. Translated, it gives CASSLRDSNEKLFF.

This clone was seen ten or more times. The rearrangement uses TRBV7-8 and TRBJ1-1; D call uncertain. V was clipped by 1 base and J by 5 bases, with 8 bases between them. Germline CDR1 reads SGHVS; CDR2 reads FQNEAQ. The CDR3 has 13 residues. DNA for the CDR3: TGTGCCAGCAGCTTAGAGGTGAGGACTGAAGCTTTCTTT. This codes for CASSLEVRTEAFF.

This chain connects TRBV28 to TRBJ1-2; D gene unclear. The germline V gene encodes CDR1 MDHEN and CDR2 SYDVKM. V lost 6 bases and J lost 5, with 10 bases in between. The CDR3 is made up of 12 amino acids. The CDR3 reads CASSTLGYGYTF. The CDR3 DNA sequence: TGTGCCAGCAGCACCCTGGGGTATGGCTACACCTTC.

This clone was seen a few times. The rearrangement uses TRBV5-8 and TRBJ1-6; 9 nucleotides align to TRBD1. The V and J ends lost 7 bases and 8 bases, in that order; junction bases with no gene match: 7. CDR1 SGHTS and CDR2 YDEGEE come from the germline V gene. The CDR3 consists of 14 residues. The CDR3 DNA is TGTGCCAGCGTGACGGGGACAGGGTATTCACCCCTCCACTTT. Translation: CASVTGTGYSPLHF. Filled out from reference TRBV5-8 and TRBJ1-6, the complete variable domain reads EAGVTQSPTHLIKTRGQQATLRCSPISGHTSVYWYQQALGLGLQFLLWYDEGEERNRGNFPPRFSGRQFPNYSSELNVNALELEDSALYLCASVTGTGYSPLHFGNGTRLTVT.

CDR3 residues: CAWKYPGASGYTF. CDR3 DNA: TGTGCCTGGAAGTATCCGGGGGCCTCTGGCTACACCTTC. The gene calls are TRBV30 and TRBJ1-2, with D possibly matching TRBD1 (6 bases). The germline CDR1 and CDR2 sequences are GTSNPN and SVGIG (reference sequence). Trimming stripped 4 bases from V and 7 bases from J, with 16 bases between. CDR3 size: 13 residues.